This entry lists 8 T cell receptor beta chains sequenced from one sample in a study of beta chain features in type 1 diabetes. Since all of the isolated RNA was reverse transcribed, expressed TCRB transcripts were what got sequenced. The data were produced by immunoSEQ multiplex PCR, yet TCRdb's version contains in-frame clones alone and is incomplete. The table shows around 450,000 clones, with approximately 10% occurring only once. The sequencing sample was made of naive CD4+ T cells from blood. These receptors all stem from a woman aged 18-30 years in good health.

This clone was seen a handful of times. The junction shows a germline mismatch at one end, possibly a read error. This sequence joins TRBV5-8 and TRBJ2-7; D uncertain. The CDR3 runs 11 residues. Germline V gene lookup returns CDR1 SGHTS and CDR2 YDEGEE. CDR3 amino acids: CASSLPIQSHF. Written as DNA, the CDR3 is TGTGCCAGCAGCCTCCCTATCCAATCTCACTTC.

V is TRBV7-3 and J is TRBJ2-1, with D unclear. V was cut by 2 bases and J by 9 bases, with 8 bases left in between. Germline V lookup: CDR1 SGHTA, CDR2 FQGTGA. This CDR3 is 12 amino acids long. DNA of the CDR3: TGTGCCAGCAGCTTAGAAGGTTTTGAGCAGTTCTTC. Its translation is CASSLEGFEQFF.

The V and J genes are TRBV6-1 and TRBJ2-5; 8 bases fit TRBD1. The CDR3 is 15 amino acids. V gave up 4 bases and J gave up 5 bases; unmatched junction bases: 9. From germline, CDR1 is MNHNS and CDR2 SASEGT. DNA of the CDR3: TGTGCCAGCAGTGGTGGACAGGGCATGGGGGAGACCCAGTACTTC. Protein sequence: CASSGGQGMGETQYF.

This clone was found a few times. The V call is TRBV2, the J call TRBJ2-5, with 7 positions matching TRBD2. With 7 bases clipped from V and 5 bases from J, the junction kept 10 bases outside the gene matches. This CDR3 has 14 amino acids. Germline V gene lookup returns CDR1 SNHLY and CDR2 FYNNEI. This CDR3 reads CASKRDGPGETQYF. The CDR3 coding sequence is TGTGCCAGCAAGCGGGACGGACCCGGTGAGACCCAGTACTTC.

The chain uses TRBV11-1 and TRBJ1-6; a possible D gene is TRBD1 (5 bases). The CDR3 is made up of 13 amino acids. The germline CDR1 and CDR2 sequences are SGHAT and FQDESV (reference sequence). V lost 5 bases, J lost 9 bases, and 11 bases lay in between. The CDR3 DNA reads TGTGCCAGCAGCCTCCTTGGGGGTTCACCCCTCCACTTT. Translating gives CASSLLGGSPLHF.

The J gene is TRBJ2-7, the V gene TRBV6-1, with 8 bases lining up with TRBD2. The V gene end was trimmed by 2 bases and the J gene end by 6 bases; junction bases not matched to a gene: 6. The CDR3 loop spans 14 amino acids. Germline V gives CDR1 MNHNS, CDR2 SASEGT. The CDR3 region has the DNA TGTGCCAGCAGTGAACGAGGACTAGCATCCGAGCAGTACGTC. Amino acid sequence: CASSERGLASEQYV.

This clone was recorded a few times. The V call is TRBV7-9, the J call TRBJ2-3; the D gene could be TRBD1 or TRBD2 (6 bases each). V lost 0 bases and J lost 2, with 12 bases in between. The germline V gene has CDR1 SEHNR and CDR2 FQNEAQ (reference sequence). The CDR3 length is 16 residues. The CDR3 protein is CASSLAAGHDTDTQYF. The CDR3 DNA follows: TGTGCCAGCAGCTTAGCCGCGGGACACGACACAGATACGCAGTATTTT.

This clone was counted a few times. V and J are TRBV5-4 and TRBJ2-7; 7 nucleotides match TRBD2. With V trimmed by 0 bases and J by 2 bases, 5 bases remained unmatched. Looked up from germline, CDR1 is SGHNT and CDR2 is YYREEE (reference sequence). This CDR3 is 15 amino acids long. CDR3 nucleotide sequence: TGTGCCAGCAGCTTGGGAGCGGGATACGCCTACGAGCAGTACTTC. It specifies CASSLGAGYAYEQYF.